The source of this T cell receptor beta chain is a study of shared clonotypes between healthy human individuals. This clone was detected only once. TCRdb's table, derived via immunoSEQ multiplex PCR, lists solely in-frame clones and lacks some. Of around 2,000,000 clones listed, 95% are singletons. Naive CD4+ cells were CD45RA-selected; the remaining cells were memory. Germline V gene sequence: CDR1 SNHLY, CDR2 FYNNEI. The junction had 9 bases not matched to a gene; V was cut back by 3 bases and J by 5 bases. There are 18 residues in the CDR3. The rearrangement uses TRBV2 and TRBJ2-3; TRBD2 matches at 15 bases. The origin of this receptor is a man between 18 and 29 years old in good health. Input material: naive CD4+ T cells sorted from blood. Sample subset: CD45RA+ positively selected. CDR3 amino acids: CASSEGLAGGPGKDTQYF. The CDR3 DNA is TGTGCCAGCAGTGAGGGACTAGCGGGAGGTCCAGGGAAAGATACGCAGTATTTT.